This T cell receptor (beta chain) comes out of a study of blood T cell repertoires in COVID-19. At the level of the study: The United States, Italy and Spain were the sources of the acute and convalescent COVID-19 samples.

As originally analysed: Scientists estimated how many nucleated cells there were by amplifying reference gene primers. Libraries were prepared by immunoSEQ multiplex PCR; TCRdb keeps only in-frame clonotypes and omits some of them. V, J and clone size derive from that table, while D and trimming were established from the DNA sequence. The repertoire holds about 240,000 clones, with around nine tenths as singletons. CDR1 is SGHDN, CDR2 FVKESK, per germline. The CDR3 totals 15 residues. Losses at the gene ends were 2 bases for V and 7 bases for J; bases not matched to a gene: 9. This chain links TRBV14 with TRBJ1-1; 8 nucleotides align to TRBD1. The TCR sequence derives from a woman in her 70s with active or convalescent COVID-19. Sequenced sample: peripheral blood. This CDR3 is CASSQWLDREIEAFF. DNA of the CDR3: TGTGCCAGCAGCCAATGGCTGGACAGGGAGATTGAAGCTTTCTTT.